This TCR beta chain was identified in a study of PD-1 blockade in mismatch repair-deficient tumors. Details on this clone: Antigen: not known.

V was shortened by 0 bases and J by 0 bases, with 15 bases between the two germline ends. CDR1 is LNHDA, CDR2 SQIVND, per germline (reference sequence). CDR3 length equals 18 residues. The TCR-sequenced patients were a few responders to pembrolizumab. Data came from immunoSEQ multiplex PCR; TCRdb stores just in-frame clones and leaves some out. The repertoire holds some 40,000 clones, with 80% to 85% as singletons. Study-level points and caveats: After pembrolizumab, tumor-resident clones rose rapidly, then generally contracted before radiologic responses.

This chain links TRBV19 with TRBJ2-1, with D tentatively TRBD2 (5 bases). This clonotype was obtained from an adult with mismatch repair-deficient cancer. Sequenced here: PBMCs, sampled about 40 weeks after starting pembrolizumab. The CDR3 nucleotides are TGTGCCAGTAGTATAGAGTACTCGGGCGGGTTCTCCTACAATGAGCAGTTCTTC. This gives the protein CASSIEYSGGFSYNEQFF.